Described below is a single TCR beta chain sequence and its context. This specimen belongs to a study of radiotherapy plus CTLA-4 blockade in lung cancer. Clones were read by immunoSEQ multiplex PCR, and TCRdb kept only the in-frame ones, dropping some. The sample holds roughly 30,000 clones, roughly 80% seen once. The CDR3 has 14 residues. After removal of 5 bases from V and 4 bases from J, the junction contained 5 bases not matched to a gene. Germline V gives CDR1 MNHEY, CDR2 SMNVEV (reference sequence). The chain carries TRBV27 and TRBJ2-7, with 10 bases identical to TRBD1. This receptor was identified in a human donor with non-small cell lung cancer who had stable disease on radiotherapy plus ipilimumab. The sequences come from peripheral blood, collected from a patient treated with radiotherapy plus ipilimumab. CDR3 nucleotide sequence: TGTGCCAGCAGTGACACGGGACAGGGGTACGAGCAGTACTTC. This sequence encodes CASSDTGQGYEQYF.